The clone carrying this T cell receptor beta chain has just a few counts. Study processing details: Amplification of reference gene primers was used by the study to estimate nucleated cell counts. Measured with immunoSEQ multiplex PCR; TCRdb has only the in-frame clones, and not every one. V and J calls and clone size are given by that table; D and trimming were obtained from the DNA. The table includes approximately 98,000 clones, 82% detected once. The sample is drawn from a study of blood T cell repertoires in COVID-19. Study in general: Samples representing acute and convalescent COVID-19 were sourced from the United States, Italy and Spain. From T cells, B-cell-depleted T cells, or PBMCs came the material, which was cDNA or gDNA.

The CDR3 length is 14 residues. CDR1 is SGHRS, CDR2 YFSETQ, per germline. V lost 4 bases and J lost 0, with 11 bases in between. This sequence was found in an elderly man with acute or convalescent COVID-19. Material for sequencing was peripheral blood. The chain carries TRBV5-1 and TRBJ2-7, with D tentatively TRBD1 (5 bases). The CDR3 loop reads CASSPDMSSYEQYF. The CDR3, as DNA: TGCGCCAGCAGCCCGGACATGAGCTCCTACGAGCAGTACTTC.